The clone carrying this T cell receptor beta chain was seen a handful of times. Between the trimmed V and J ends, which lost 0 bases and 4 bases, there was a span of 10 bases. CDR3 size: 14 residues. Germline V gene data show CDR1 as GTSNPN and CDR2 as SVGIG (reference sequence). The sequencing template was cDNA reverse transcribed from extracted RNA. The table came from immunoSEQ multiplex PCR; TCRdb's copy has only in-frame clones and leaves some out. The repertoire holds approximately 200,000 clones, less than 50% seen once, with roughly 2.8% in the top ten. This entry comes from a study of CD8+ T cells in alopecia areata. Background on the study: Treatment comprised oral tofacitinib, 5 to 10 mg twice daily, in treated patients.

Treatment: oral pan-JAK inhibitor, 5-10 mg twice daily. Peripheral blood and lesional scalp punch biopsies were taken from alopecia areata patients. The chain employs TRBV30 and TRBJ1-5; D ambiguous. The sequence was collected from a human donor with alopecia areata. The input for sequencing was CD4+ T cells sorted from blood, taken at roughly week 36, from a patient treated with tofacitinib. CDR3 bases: TGTGCCTGGAGTGTACGACGGGAAAATCAGCCCCAGCATTTT. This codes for CAWSVRRENQPQHF.